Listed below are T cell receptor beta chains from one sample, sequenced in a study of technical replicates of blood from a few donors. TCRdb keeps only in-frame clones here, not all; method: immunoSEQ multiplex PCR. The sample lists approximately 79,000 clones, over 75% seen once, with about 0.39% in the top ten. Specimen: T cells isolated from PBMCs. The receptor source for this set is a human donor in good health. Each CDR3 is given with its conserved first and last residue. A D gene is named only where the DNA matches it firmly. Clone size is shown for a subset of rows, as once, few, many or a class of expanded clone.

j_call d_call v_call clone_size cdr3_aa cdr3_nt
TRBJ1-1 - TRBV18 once CASSPTELNTEAFF TGTGCCAGCTCACCGACAGAGTTGAACACTGAAGCTTTCTTT
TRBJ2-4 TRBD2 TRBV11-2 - CASSQTSGLAKNIQYF TGTGCCAGCAGCCAGACTAGCGGGTTAGCCAAAAACATTCAGTACTTC
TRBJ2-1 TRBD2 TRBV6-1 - CASSGRGVNNEQFF TGTGCCAGCAGTGGGCGGGGGGTAAACAATGAGCAGTTCTTC
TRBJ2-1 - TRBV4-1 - CASSLTTNNEQFF TGCGCCAGCAGCCTTACGACTAACAATGAGCAGTTCTTC
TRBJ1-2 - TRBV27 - CASSLAGSGYGYTF TGTGCCAGCAGTTTAGCAGGGTCTGGCTATGGCTACACCTTC
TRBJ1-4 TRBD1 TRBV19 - CASTQTGGYEKLFF TGTGCCAGTACCCAGACAGGGGGTTATGAAAAACTGTTTTTT
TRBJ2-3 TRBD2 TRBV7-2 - CASSSRLAVDTQYF TGTGCCAGCAGCTCCCGACTAGCAGTAGATACGCAGTATTTT
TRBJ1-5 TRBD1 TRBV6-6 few CASSLRGQDQPQHF TGTGCCAGCAGCCTGAGGGGGCAGGATCAGCCCCAGCATTTT
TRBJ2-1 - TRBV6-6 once CASEGVPRGPKEQFF TGTGCCAGCGAGGGCGTCCCCAGGGGTCCCAAAGAGCAGTTCTTC
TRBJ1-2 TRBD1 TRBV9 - CASSVAGEQGYGYTF TGTGCCAGCAGCGTAGCTGGGGAACAGGGGTATGGCTACACCTTC
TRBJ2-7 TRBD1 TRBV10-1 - CASSPHPGQGTYEQYF TGCGCCAGCAGTCCTCACCCGGGACAGGGCACCTACGAGCAGTACTTC
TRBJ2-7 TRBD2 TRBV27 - CASSWERERTYEQYF TGTGCCAGCAGTTGGGAGCGGGAGAGGACCTACGAGCAGTACTTC
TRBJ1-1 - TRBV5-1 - CASSETGWNTEAFF TGCGCCAGCAGCGAGACAGGATGGAACACTGAAGCTTTCTTT
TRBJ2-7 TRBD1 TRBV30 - CAWAPDREYEQYF TGTGCCTGGGCACCCGACAGGGAATACGAGCAGTACTTC
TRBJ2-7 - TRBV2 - CASRSADRAYEQYF TGTGCCAGCAGATCCGCGGACAGAGCCTACGAGCAGTACTTC
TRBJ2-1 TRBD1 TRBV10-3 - CAISEPGQGFSYNEQFF TGTGCCATCAGTGAGCCAGGACAGGGGTTCTCCTACAATGAGCAGTTCTTC
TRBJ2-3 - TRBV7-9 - CASSFYRQFTDTQYF TGTGCCAGCAGCTTTTACAGACAGTTCACAGATACGCAGTATTTT
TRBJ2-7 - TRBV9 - CASSVGARWERGEQYF TGTGCCAGCAGCGTAGGGGCCCGATGGGAACGGGGTGAGCAGTACTTC
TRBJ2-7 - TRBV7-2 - CASSDSPGSYEQYF TGTGCCAGCAGCGATAGCCCGGGCTCCTACGAGCAGTACTTC
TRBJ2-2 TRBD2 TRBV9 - CASSVGGLGRGELFF TGTGCCAGCAGCGTAGGAGGACTAGGCCGTGGGGAGCTGTTTTTT
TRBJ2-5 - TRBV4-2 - CASSPPGETQYF TGTGCCAGCAGCCCCCCAGGAGAGACCCAGTACTTC
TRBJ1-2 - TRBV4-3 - CASSQQRGGPYGYTF TGCGCCAGCAGCCAACAGAGGGGGGGACCATATGGCTACACCTTC
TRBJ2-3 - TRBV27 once CASSFARGSDTQYF TGTGCCAGCAGTTTTGCCAGGGGATCAGATACGCAGTATTTT
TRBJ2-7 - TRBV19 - CASSISGRHPYEQYF TGTGCCAGTAGTATTTCAGGGCGGCACCCCTACGAGCAGTACTTC
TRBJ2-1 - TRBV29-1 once CSVLILAGYEQFF TGCAGCGTTTTAATACTAGCAGGCTATGAGCAGTTCTTC
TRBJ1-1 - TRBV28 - CASQTRGRKNTEAFF TGTGCCAGCCAAACCCGAGGGAGAAAGAACACTGAAGCTTTCTTT
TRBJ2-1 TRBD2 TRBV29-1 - CSANSGIWYNEQFF TGCAGCGCCAACAGCGGGATTTGGTACAATGAGCAGTTCTTC